This T cell receptor beta chain was obtained from a study of T cell responses to AZD1222 COVID-19 vaccine. Study conclusions and caveats: Donors, mostly white British, included more females; clonal diversity was possibly underestimated. Baseline seropositivity occurred in only a handful of AZD1222 recipients.

CDR1 is SGHRS, CDR2 YFSETQ, per germline. The length of the CDR3 is 15 residues. V dropped 0 bases and J dropped 0 bases, with 9 bases sitting between them. This table comes from immunoSEQ multiplex PCR, and its TCRdb copy is limited to in-frame clones, with some not included. The sample includes 100,000 to 150,000 clones, roughly 90% seen only once; the top ten take about 4.3%. Details on this clone: What it binds is unknown.

The sequence was obtained from an adult in good health. This chain connects TRBV5-1 to TRBJ2-5; either TRBD1 or TRBD2 may supply D (5 bases each). This specimen consisted of peripheral blood, obtained on day 0 of AZD1222 vaccination. Here the CDR3 reads CASSLAGTDQETQYF. The CDR3 nucleotides are TGCGCCAGCAGCTTGGCCGGGACGGACCAAGAGACCCAGTACTTC.